This entry concerns a single T cell receptor beta chain. The sample comes from a study of technical replicates of blood from four donors. Trimming left V 4 bases short and J 4 bases short, with 15 bases between. The CDR3 length is 15 residues. Germline loops: CDR1 SGHKS, CDR2 YYEKEE (reference sequence). Assay used: immunoSEQ multiplex PCR; TCRdb lists only in-frame clones, some missing. The sample carries roughly 90,000 clones, around 92% recorded once. Sequencing was performed on T cells isolated from PBMCs. The receptor was isolated from a human donor in good health. This rearrangement joins TRBV5-5 to TRBJ2-1; a possible D gene is TRBD2 (6 bases). The CDR3 reads CASSGEVGGYNEQFF. The CDR3 nucleotides read TGTGCCAGCAGCGGGGAAGTGGGGGGTTACAATGAGCAGTTCTTC.